A selection of T cell receptor beta chains follows, all from one sample in a study of CD8+CD57+ T cells in acquired aplastic anemia. TCRdb itself ran the reads through MiXCR, one entry per CDR3 protein. The sample consists of a few hundred thousand distinct CDR3 sequences, roughly a third of them appearing once. The material sequenced was sorted CD4+, CD8+, or CD8+CD57+ T cells (not recorded which) from PBMCs. Source of these receptors: a human donor with aplastic anemia. The CDR3 runs from the conserved cysteine through the conserved F or W. A D gene is named only where the DNA matches it firmly. Clone sizes are given selectively: once, few, many, or a class where the clone is expanded.

v_gene	d_gene	abundance	j_gene	CDR3nt	CDR3aa
TRBV10-3	TRBD1	-	TRBJ2-2	TGTGCCAGCAGATTCGAGGACAGGATCACCGGGGAGCTGTTTTTT	CASRFEDRITGELFF
TRBV20-1	TRBD2	-	TRBJ2-4	TGCAGCCGGGGGGCCAAACTAGCGGGCATTCAGTACTTC	CSRGAKLAGIQYF
TRBV14	-	many	TRBJ1-5	TGTGCCAGCAGCTTAGGGGCACAGCAGCCCCAGCATTTT	CASSLGAQQPQHF
TRBV7-2	-	few	TRBJ2-7	TGTGCCAGCAGCTTAGCGGGCAGGGGAGCGGAGCAGTACTTC	CASSLAGRGAEQYF
TRBV7-9	-	few	TRBJ1-3	TGTGCCAGCAGCTTACTAGGAAGAGGCTCTGGAAACACCATATATTTT	CASSLLGRGSGNTIYF
TRBV10-3	TRBD1	few	TRBJ1-5	TGTGTCACAGCCCAGGGACAGGATCAGCCCCAGCATTTT	CVTAQGQDQPQHF
TRBV9	-	many	TRBJ1-1	TGTGCCAGCAGCGTAGATCCCTTGAACACTGAAGCTTTCTTT	CASSVDPLNTEAFF
TRBV6-1	TRBD1	-	TRBJ1-2	TGTGCCAGCAGTCAGGACAGGGTGGTTTTGGGCTACACCTTC	CASSQDRVVLGYTF
TRBV2	-	-	TRBJ2-1	TGTGCCAGCAACGCCTACAATGAGCAGTTCTTC	CASNAYNEQFF
TRBV14	-	many	TRBJ2-3	TGTGCCAGCAGCCAAGAGGATACGCAGTATTTT	CASSQEDTQYF
TRBV4-1	TRBD1	once	TRBJ1-1	TGCGCCAGCAGCCAAGAACCTAGGGGACAGGGGGGGATGAACACTGAAGCTTTCTTT	CASSQEPRGQGGMNTEAFF
TRBV25-1	-	-	TRBJ1-6	-	CASSECLCASCLGSGNSPLHF
TRBV2	-	-	TRBJ2-3	TGTGCCAGCAGTGACTGGACGGTCAACACAGATACGCAGTATTTT	CASSDWTVNTDTQYF